This T cell receptor (beta chain) was sequenced for a study of post-analysis software for immune sequencing data. On the study more broadly: Patients with relapsing-remitting, secondary progressive and progressive-relapsing multiple sclerosis courses were all represented. Findings and limits, study-wide: Normalized Chao1 diversity was significantly reduced in patients versus controls. Patients used about 5 TRBV segments, including TRBV5-6, TRBV5-1 and TRBV20-1, more often than controls. Under F measure analysis, samples from one preparation batch co-clustered strongly.

Unique molecular identifiers tagged the TCR beta cDNA libraries. Input populations of 1 to 10 million T cells gave rise to approximately 500,000 cDNA molecules. TCRdb processed the PCR reads anew with MiXCR; each CDR3 protein has one entry. Of about 430,000 distinct CDR3 sequences listed, less than 40% are singletons. CDR1 and CDR2 (germline): SEHNR, FQNEAQ (reference sequence). The V and J ends lost 5 bases and 5 bases, in that order; junction bases with no gene match: 10. The CDR3 has 16 residues. In this sample, this clonotype turned up a few times. Its antigen is currently unknown. Material for sequencing was blood. This chain connects TRBV7-9 to TRBJ2-5; 11 nucleotides line up with TRBD2. The sequence derives from a girl aged 2 to 10 with multiple sclerosis. The CDR3 spells CASSLLLAGDLETQYF. As DNA, the CDR3 is TGTGCCAGCAGCCTTTTACTAGCGGGAGATCTGGAGACCCAGTACTTC.